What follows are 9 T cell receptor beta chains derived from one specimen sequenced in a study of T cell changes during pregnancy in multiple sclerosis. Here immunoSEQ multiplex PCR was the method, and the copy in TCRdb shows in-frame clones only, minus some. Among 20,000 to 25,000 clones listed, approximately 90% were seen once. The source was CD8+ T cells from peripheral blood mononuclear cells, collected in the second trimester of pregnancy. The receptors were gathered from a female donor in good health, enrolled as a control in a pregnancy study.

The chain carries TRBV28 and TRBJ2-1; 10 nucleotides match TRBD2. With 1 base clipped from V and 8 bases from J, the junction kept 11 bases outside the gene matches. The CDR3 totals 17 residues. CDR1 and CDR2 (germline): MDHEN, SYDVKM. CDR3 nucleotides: TGTGCCAGCAGTTTATTACAAGCGGGAGGGCCTAGTGATGAGCAGTTCTTC. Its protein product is CASSLLQAGGPSDEQFF.

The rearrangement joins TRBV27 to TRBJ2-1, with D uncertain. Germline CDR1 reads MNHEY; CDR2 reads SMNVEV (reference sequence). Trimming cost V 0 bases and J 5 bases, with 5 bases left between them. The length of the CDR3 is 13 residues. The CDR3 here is CASSLSGDNEQFF. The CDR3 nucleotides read TGTGCCAGCAGTTTATCGGGCGACAATGAGCAGTTCTTC.

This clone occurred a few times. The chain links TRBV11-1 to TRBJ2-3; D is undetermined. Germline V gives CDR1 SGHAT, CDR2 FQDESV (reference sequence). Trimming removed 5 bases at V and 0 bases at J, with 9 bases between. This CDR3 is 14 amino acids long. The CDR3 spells CASSLPLSTDTQYF. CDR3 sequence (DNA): TGTGCCAGCAGCCTCCCGCTAAGCACAGATACGCAGTATTTT.

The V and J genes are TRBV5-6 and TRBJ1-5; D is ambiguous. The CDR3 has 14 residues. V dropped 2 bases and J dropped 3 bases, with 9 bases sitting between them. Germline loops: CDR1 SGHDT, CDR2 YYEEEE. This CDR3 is CASSFFQDNQPQHF. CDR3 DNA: TGTGCCAGCAGCTTTTTCCAGGACAATCAGCCCCAGCATTTT.

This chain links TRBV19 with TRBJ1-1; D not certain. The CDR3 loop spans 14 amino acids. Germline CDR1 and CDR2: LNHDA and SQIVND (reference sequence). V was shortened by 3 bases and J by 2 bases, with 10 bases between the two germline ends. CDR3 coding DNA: TGTGCCAGTAGTATCCCCTCTTTAAACACTGAAGCTTTCTTT. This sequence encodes CASSIPSLNTEAFF.

The CDR3 DNA is TGTGCCACCCTGGGACAGGGGATTCCAAATGAGCAGTTCTTC. Protein sequence: CATLGQGIPNEQFF. The chain employs TRBV19 and TRBJ2-1; 10 bases are shared with TRBD1. This CDR3 region has 14 residues. J lost 7 bases, V lost 10 bases, and 10 bases had no gene match. Germline CDR1 reads LNHDA; CDR2 reads SQIVND (reference sequence).

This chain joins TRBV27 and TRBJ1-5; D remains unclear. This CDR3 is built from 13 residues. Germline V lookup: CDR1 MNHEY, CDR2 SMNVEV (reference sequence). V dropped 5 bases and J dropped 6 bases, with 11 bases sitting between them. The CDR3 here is CASSSGSLQPQHF. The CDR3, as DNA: TGTGCCAGCAGTAGTGGGAGCCTTCAGCCCCAGCATTTT.

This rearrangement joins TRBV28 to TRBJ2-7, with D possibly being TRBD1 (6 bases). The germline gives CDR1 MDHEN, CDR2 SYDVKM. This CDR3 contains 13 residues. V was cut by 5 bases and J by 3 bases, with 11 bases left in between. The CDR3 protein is CASSPPGDYEQYF. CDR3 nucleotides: TGTGCCAGCAGTCCCCCAGGGGACTACGAGCAGTACTTC.

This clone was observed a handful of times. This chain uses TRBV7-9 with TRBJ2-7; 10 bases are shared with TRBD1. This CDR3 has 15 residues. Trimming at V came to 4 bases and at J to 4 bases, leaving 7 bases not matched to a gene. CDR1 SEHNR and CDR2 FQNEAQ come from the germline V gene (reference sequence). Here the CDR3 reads CASSSRRDRGYEQYF. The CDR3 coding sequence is TGTGCCAGCAGCTCCCGCCGGGACAGGGGATACGAGCAGTACTTC.